What follows is one T cell receptor (beta chain) and its context. The antigen is unknown. Losses at the gene ends were 0 bases for V and 7 bases for J; bases not matched to a gene: 4. Germline V gene sequence: CDR1 MNHNS, CDR2 SASEGT. CDR3 size: 14 residues. This record comes from a study of shared clonotypes between healthy human individuals. General observations from the study: Shared clonotypes: approximately 5.3% naive CD4, around 4% naive CD8, 2% to 2.5% memory CD4, 0.4% to 0.45% memory CD8.

The protocol was immunoSEQ multiplex PCR, while the TCRdb copy is restricted to in-frame clones and leaves out a portion. Of around 1 million clones in the sample, approximately 80% were seen once. Input material: memory CD4+ T cells sorted from blood. Subset given: CD45RA-negative fraction. The sequence came from a young man in good health. V and J are TRBV6-1 and TRBJ1-2; 8 nucleotides agree with TRBD1. The CDR3: CASSEAGQVFGYTF. CDR3 in DNA: TGTGCCAGCAGTGAAGCGGGACAGGTTTTTGGCTACACCTTC.